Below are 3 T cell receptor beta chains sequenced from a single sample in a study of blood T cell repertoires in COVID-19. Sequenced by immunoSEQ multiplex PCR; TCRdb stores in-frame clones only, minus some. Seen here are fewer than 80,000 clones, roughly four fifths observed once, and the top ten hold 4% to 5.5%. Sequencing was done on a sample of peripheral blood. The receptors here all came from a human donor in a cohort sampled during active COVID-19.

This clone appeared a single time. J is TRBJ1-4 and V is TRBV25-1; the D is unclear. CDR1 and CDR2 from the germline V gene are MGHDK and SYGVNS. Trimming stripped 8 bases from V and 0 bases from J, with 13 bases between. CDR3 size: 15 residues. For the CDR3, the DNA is TGTGCCAGCGCCTCTCAACCGGCAACTAATGAAAAACTGTTTTTT. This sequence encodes CASASQPATNEKLFF.

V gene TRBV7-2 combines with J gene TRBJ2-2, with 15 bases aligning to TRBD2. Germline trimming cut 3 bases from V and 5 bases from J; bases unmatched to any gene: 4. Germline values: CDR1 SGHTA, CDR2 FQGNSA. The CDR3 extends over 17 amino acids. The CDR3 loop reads CASSLGLAGGSTGELFF. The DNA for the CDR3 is TGTGCCAGCAGCTTGGGACTAGCGGGGGGTTCGACCGGGGAGCTGTTTTTT.

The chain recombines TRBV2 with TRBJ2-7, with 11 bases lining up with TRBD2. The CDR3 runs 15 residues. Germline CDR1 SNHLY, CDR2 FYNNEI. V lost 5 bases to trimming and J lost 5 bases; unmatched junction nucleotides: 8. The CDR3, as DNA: TGTGCCAGCAGTCTAACTAGCGGGGGTACCAACGAGCAGTACTTC. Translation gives CASSLTSGGTNEQYF.